This record covers a single T cell receptor beta chain. Antigen specificity is unknown. This sample is drawn from a study of Ad26.COV2.S vaccination and SARS-CoV-2 variants. Study information: Enrolled in COV1001, the donor was in the Ad26.COV2.S trial arm, which received the vaccine. Regarding the study as a whole: Vaccinated and placebo-treated recipients had similar non-spike TCR breadth. Total T cell responses were possibly underestimated by TCR breadth and depth analyses.

Profiled with immunoSEQ multiplex PCR; TCRdb holds only in-frame clones, not every one. Of about 400,000 clones in the sample, approximately 90% are singletons; the top ten hold less than 4%. The germline gives CDR1 MNHEY, CDR2 SVGAGI. This CDR3 comprises 14 residues. With 4 bases removed from V and 0 bases from J, the gap between germline ends came to 7 bases. Treatment noted: some 20 received Ad26.COV2.S at low or high dose, single or two shots; 5 received placebo; per-sample allocation not given. Sampling occurred on day 63 after the first vaccine or placebo injection. An adult aged 18-55 years in Boston served as the donor.

V usage is TRBV6-5 and J usage is TRBJ2-4, with unresolved D. The specimen comprised peripheral blood, sampled in a trial of Ad26.COV2.S vaccine versus placebo. The TCR originated in a person aged 18-65 years who received the Ad26.COV2.S COVID-19 vaccine or a placebo. The CDR3: CASSLRIAKNIQYF. The CDR3, as DNA: TGTGCCAGCAGTTTAAGGATAGCCAAAAACATTCAGTACTTC.